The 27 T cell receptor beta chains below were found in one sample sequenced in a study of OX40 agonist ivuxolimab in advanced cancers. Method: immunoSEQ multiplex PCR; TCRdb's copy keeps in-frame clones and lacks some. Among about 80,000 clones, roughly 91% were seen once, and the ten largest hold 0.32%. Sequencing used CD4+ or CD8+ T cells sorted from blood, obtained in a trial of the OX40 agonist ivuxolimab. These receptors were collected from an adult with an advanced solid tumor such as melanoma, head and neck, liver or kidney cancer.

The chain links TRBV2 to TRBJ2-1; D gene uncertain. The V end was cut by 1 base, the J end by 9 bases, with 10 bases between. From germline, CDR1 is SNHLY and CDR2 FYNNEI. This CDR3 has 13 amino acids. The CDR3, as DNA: TGTGCCAGCAGTGAAGTCGCAAAGGGTGAGCAGTTCTTC. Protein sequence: CASSEVAKGEQFF.

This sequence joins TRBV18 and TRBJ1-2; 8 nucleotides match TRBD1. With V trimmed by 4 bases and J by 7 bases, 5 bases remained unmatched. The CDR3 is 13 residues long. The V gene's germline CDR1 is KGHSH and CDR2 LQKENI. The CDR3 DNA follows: TGTGCCAGCTCACGACCAGGGGGCCTTGGCTACACCTTC. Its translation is CASSRPGGLGYTF.

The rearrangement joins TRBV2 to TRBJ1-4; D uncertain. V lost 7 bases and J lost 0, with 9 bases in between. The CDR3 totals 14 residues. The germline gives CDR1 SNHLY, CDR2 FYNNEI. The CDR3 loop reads CASNPFATNEKLFF. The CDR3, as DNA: TGTGCCAGCAATCCCTTTGCAACTAATGAAAAACTGTTTTTT.

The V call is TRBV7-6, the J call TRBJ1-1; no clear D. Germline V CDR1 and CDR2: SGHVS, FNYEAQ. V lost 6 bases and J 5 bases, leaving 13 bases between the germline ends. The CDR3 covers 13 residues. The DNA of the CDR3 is TGTGCCAGCAGGGCCCAGGAGGTAACTGAAGCTTTCTTT. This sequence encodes CASRAQEVTEAFF.

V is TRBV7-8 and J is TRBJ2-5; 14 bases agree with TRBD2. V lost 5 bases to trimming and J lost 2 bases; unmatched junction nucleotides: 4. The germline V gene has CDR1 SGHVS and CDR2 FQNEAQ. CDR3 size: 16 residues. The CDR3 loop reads CASSPRTSGGQETQYF. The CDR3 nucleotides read TGTGCCAGCAGCCCCCGGACTAGCGGGGGGCAAGAGACCCAGTACTTC. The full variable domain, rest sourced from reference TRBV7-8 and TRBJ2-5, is GAGVSQSPRYKVAKRGQDVALRCDPISGHVSLFWYQQALGQGPEFLTYFQNEAQLDKSGLPSDRFFAERPEGSVSTLKIQRTQQEDSAVYLCASSPRTSGGQETQYFGPGTRLLVL.

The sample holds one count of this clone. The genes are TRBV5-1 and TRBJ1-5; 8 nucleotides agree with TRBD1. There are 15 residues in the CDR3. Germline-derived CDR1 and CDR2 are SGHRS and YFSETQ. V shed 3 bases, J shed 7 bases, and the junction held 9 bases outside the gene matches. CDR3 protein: CASSYDRGSGQPQHF. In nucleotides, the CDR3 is TGCGCCAGCAGCTACGACAGGGGATCGGGACAGCCCCAGCATTTT.

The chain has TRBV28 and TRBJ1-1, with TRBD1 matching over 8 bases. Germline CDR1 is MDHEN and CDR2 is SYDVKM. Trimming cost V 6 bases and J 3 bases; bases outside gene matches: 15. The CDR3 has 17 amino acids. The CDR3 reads CASSQGAQLVLDTEAFF. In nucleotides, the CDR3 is TGTGCCAGCAGCCAGGGGGCGCAATTAGTTTTGGACACTGAAGCTTTCTTT.

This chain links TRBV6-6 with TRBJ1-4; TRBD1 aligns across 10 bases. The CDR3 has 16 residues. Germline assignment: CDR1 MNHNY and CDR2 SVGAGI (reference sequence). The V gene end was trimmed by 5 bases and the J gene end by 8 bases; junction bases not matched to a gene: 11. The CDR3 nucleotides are TGTGCCAGCAGTAACGGACAGGGGGTCGTACGGGAAAAACTGTTTTTT. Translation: CASSNGQGVVREKLFF.

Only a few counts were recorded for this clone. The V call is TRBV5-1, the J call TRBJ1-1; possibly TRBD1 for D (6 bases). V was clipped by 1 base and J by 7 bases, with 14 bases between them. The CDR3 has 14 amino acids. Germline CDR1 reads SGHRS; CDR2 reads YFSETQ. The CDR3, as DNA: TGCGCCAGCAGCTTGTCCGGGACAAGAAATGAAGCTTTCTTT. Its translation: CASSLSGTRNEAFF.

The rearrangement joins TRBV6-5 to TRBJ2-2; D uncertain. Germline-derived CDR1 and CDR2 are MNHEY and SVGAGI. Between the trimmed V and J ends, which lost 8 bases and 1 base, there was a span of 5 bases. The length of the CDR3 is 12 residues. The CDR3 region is CASGQNTGELFF. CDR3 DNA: TGTGCCAGCGGTCAGAACACCGGGGAGCTGTTTTTT.

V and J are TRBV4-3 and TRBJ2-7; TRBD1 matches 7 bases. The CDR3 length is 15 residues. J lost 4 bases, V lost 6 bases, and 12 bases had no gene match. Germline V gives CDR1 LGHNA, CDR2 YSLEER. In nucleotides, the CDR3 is TGCGCCAGCAGAATACCGGGACAGATCCCTTACGAGCAGTACTTC. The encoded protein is CASRIPGQIPYEQYF.

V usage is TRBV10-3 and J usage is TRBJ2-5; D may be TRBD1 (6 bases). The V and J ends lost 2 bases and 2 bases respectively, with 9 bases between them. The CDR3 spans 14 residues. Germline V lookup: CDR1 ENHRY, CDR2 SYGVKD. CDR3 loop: CAISEGRGQETQYF. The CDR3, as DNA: TGTGCCATCAGTGAGGGTAGGGGGCAAGAGACCCAGTACTTC.

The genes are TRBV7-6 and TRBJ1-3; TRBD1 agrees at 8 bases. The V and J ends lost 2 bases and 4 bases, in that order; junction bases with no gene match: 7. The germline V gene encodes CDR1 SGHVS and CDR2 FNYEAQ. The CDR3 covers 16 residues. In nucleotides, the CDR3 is TGTGCCAGCAGCTTATTTCGTCAGGGGGCGGGAAACACCATATATTTT. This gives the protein CASSLFRQGAGNTIYF.

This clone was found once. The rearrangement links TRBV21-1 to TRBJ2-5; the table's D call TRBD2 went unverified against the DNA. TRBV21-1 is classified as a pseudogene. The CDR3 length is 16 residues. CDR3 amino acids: CASSKVRLAGGETQYF. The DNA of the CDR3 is TGTGCCAGCAGCAAAGTGCGCCTAGCGGGGGGAGAGACCCAGTACTTC.

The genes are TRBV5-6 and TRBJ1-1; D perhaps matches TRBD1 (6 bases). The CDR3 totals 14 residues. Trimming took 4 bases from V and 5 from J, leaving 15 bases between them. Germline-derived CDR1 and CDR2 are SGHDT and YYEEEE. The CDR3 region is CASSPLKGGTEAFF. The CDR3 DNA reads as TGTGCCAGCAGCCCCTTAAAGGGGGGGACTGAAGCTTTCTTT.

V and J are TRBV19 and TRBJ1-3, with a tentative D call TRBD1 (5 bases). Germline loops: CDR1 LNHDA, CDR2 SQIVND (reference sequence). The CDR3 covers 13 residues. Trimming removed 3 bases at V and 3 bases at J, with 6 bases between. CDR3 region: CASSMGDGNTIYF. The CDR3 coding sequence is TGTGCCAGTAGTATGGGGGATGGAAACACCATATATTTT.

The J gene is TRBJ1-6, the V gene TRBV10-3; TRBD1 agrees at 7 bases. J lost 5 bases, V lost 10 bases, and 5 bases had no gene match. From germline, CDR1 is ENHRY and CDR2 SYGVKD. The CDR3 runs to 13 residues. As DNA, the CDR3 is TGTGCCACCGGGACAGCCCATAATTCACCCCTCCACTTT. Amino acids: CATGTAHNSPLHF.

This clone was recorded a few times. The CDR3 region is CASSDPPGGVTF. The CDR3 DNA follows: TGTGCCAGCAGTGATCCCCCAGGGGGAGTAACCTTC. The V call is TRBV2, the J call TRBJ1-2; the match to TRBD1 covers 7 bases. The V and J ends lost 3 bases and 14 bases, in that order; junction bases with no gene match: 9. Germline V gene lookup returns CDR1 SNHLY and CDR2 FYNNEI. The CDR3 is 12 residues long.

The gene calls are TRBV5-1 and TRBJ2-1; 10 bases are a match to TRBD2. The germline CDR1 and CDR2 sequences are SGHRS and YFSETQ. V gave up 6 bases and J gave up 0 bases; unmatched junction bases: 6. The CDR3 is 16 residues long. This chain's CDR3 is CASKVASGSSYNEQFF. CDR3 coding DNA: TGCGCCAGCAAGGTTGCTAGCGGGAGCTCCTACAATGAGCAGTTCTTC.

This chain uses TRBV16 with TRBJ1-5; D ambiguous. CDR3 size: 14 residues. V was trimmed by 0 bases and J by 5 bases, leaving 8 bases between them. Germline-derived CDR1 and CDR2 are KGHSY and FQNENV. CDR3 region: CASSQSLRDQPQHF. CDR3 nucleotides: TGTGCCAGCAGCCAATCCCTACGGGATCAGCCCCAGCATTTT.

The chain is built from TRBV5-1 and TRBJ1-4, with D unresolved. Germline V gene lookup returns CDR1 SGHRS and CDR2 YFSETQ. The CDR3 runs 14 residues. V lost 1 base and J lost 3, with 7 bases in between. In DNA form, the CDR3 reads TGCGCCAGCAGCTTGAGTCCCCCTAATGAAAAACTGTTTTTT. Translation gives CASSLSPPNEKLFF.

CDR3 amino acids: CASSPVGTAQGVSYEQYV. The CDR3 region has the DNA TGTGCCAGCTCACCAGTCGGAACGGCACAGGGGGTTTCCTACGAGCAGTACGTC. V is TRBV18 and J is TRBJ2-7; 8 bases align to TRBD1. V shed 2 bases, J shed 1 base, and the junction held 13 bases outside the gene matches. Germline CDR1 and CDR2: KGHSH and LQKENI. This CDR3 region has 18 residues.

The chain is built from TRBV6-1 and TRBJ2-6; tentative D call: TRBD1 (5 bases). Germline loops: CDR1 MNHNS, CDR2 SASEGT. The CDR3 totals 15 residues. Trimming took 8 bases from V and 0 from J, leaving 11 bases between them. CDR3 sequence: CASGRATSGANVLTF. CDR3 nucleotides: TGTGCCAGCGGCAGGGCCACCTCTGGGGCCAACGTCCTGACTTTC.

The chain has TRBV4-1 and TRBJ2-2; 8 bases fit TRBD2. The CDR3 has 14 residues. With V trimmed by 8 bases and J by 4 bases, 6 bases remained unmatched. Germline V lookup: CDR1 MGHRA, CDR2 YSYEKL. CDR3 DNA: TGCGCCAGCGGGCCCGGGGGGGTCACCGGGGAGCTGTTTTTT. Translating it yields CASGPGGVTGELFF.

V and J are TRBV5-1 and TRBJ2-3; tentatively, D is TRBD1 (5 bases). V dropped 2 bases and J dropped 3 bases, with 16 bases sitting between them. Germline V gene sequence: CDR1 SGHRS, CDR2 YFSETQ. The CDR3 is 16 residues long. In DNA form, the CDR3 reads TGCGCCAGCAGCTTAGAAGCAGGGCTAAAGACAGATACGCAGTATTTT. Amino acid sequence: CASSLEAGLKTDTQYF.

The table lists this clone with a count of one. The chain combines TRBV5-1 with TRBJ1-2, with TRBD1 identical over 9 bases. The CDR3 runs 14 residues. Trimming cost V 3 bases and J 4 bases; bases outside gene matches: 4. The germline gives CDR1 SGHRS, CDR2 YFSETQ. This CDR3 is CASSSTGGLYGYTF. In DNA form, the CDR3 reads TGCGCCAGCAGCTCCACAGGGGGCCTCTATGGCTACACCTTC.

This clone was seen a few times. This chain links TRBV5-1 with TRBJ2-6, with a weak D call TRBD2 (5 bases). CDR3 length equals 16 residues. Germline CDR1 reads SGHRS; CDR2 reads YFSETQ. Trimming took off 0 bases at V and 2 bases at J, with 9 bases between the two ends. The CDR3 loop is CASSLGPGAGANVLTF. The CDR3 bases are TGCGCCAGCAGCTTGGGACCCGGGGCTGGGGCCAACGTCCTGACTTTC.